One T cell receptor beta chain is described in this entry. Its antigen is unknown. Base quality data are lacking; no much larger clone is found one base away. None of the patients had been given any treatment before thyroid surgery. Using T-cell receptor beta sequencing, the study looked back at clinical samples from patients collected from about 2011 to 2019. The sample is drawn from a study of metastatic and nonmetastatic thyroid tumors (dated by TCRdb to 2018 to 2020). At the level of the whole study: Repertoires were compared across peripheral blood and tumor or nodule tissue samples from malignant and benign thyroid patients.

Library prep was done by PCR. The instrument given in TCRdb is Illumina HiSeq 4000. High-throughput sequencing was used to profile the TCR beta-chain CDR3 region of every patient. From the authors' description of their analysis: The researchers built a classifier to tell apart papillary thyroid cancer patients with distant metastasis, based on CDR3 differences among clinicopathological groups. The Shannon index was used to assess repertoire diversity, and the Morisita-Horn index was used to assess tumor-blood repertoire similarity. TCRdb took the public reads, trimmed them with fastp at Q25, ran MiXCR for clone calling and kept in-frame beta chains. The V and J calls were not made by the authors but by TCRdb's processing. The sample includes approximately 25,000 clones, with around an eighth observed a single time. The biggest ten clones account for roughly 15% of the sample. The CDR3 starts with the cysteine, ends with the phenylalanine, and has 16 residues. Only CDR3 DNA is held: 48 bases, read in frame from base 1. The germline V gene specifies MNHEY as CDR1 and SVGEGT as CDR2. Between the V and J ends, shortened by 2 bases and 4 bases respectively, the junction contains 17 bases.

Study-wide conclusions, independent of this receptor: TCR beta diversity was reported as significantly higher in malignant tumors than in benign nodules, in both blood and tumor samples.

The source of this sequence is a female donor with papillary thyroid cancer or a benign thyroid nodule (not recorded which). Some clones in this sample may be carry-over from other donors' samples. The sequenced sample was blood. The rearranged segments are TRBV6-2 or TRBV6-3 and TRBJ2-5; the D gene may be TRBD1 or TRBD2, since each aligns over 5 bases. Here the CDR3 is given as CASSYRGAYHPETQYF. The DNA reads as follows: TGTGCCAGCAGTTACCGAGGGGCTTATCATCCAGAGACCCAGTACTTC.